One sample yielded the 8 T cell receptor gamma chains listed below, sequenced in a study of human gamma delta and Vdelta1 T cells. TCRdb reanalysed the PCR reads via CATT. The sample includes approximately 9,000 gamma-chain clones, around 50% of them seen just once. No cognate antigen is known for these TCRs. Sequencing was performed on Vdelta1 gamma-delta T cells from blood grown in culture (DOT cells). Receptors were obtained from a human donor in good health.

This clone has a handful of counts. Distinct nucleotide sequences in the sample also encode this CDR3. The rearrangement links TRGV4 to TRGJP2. The germline CDR1 and CDR2 sequences are EGSTGY and YDSYTSSV. This CDR3 spans 15 amino acids. V shed 0 bases, J shed 3 bases, and the junction held 4 bases outside the gene matches. Written as DNA, the CDR3 is TGTGCCACCTGGGATGGGCGTGGTAGTGATTGGATCAAGACGTTT. Its translation is CATWDGRGSDWIKTF.

V gene TRGV9 combines with J gene TRGJ1 or TRGJ2. In germline, CDR1 is GITISATS, CDR2 ISYDGTV (reference sequence). The CDR3 has 13 residues. V trimming: 0 bases; J trimming: 8 bases; junction bases outside the gene matches: 7. This CDR3 reads CALWEVISDKKLF. The CDR3 region has the DNA TGTGCCTTGTGGGAGGTGATATCGGATAAGAAACTCTTT.

V is TRGV4 and J is TRGJP2. Trimming removed 1 base from V and 2 bases from J; junction bases left unmatched: 4. Germline-derived CDR1 and CDR2 are EGSTGY and YDSYTSSV. CDR3 length: 15 residues. The CDR3 sequence is CATWDGTSSDWIKTF. CDR3 DNA: TGTGCCACCTGGGATGGAACGAGTAGTGATTGGATCAAGACGTTT.

In this sample, this clone turned up a few times. The rearrangement joins TRGV9 to TRGJ1 or TRGJ2. Germline values: CDR1 GITISATS, CDR2 ISYDGTV (reference sequence). V shed 2 bases, J shed 5 bases, and the junction held 12 bases outside the gene matches. CDR3 length equals 15 residues. In DNA, the CDR3 is TGTGCCTTGTGGGAGGCCCCCCGGGGGGATTATAAGAAACTCTTT. This encodes CALWEAPRGDYKKLF.

With respect to this clone: Additional DNA sequences in this sample encode the identical CDR3. V is TRGV9 and J is TRGJ1 or TRGJ2. With V trimmed by 0 bases and J by 1 base, 3 bases remained unmatched. Looked up from germline, CDR1 is GITISATS and CDR2 is ISYDGTV (reference sequence). This CDR3 is built from 14 residues. The CDR3 DNA follows: TGTGCCTTGTGGGAGGTGCCTAATTATTATAAGAAACTCTTT. The encoded protein is CALWEVPNYYKKLF.

V is TRGV8 and J is TRGJP. The CDR3 covers 16 residues. V shed 3 bases and J 6 bases; nucleotides not matched to a gene: 5. Germline CDR1 VENAVY, CDR2 YDSYNSRV. The CDR3, as DNA: TGTGCCACCTGGGATTTCGGAGAGTTGGGCAAAAAAATCAAGGTATTT. This codes for CATWDFGELGKKIKVF.

V is TRGV9 and J is TRGJP. The germline gives CDR1 GITISATS, CDR2 ISYDGTV (reference sequence). The CDR3 totals 16 residues. V lost 0 bases, J lost 11 bases, and 7 bases stayed unmatched. CDR3 loop: CALWEVQVLGKKIKVF. In DNA, the CDR3 is TGTGCCTTGTGGGAGGTGCAGGTTCTGGGCAAAAAAATCAAGGTATTT.

This clone was seen a handful of times. This sequence joins TRGV10 and TRGJ1 or TRGJ2. TRGV10 carries the ORF label, with uncertain function. The trim removed 8 bases at V and 4 bases at J, leaving 15 bases unmatched. The CDR3 runs 15 residues. The DNA for the CDR3 is TGTGCTGCGTGGGATTATAATAAAGGGTATTATAAGAAACTCTTT. Amino acids: CAAWDYNKGYYKKLF.